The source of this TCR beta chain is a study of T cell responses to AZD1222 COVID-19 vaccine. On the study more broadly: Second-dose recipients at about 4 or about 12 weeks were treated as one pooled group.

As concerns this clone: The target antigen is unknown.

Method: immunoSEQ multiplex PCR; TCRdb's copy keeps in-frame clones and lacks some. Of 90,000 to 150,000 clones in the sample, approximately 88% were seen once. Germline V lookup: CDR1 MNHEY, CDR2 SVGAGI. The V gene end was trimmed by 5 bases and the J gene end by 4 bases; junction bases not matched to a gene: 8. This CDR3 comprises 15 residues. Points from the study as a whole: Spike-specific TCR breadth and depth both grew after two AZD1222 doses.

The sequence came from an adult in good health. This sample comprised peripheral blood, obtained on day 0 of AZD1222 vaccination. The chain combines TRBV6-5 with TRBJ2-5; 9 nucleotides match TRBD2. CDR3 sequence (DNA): TGTGCCAGCAGTCATAGCGGGGGTGGGTCAGAGACCCAGTACTTC. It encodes CASSHSGGGSETQYF.